This entry lists 29 T cell receptor beta chains sequenced from one sample in a study of T cell responses to AZD1222 COVID-19 vaccine. Using immunoSEQ multiplex PCR, the repertoire was profiled, and TCRdb retains in-frame clones only, with some absent. Among more than 80,000 clones, 80% to 90% were seen once, and the ten largest hold 2.5%. This sample comprised peripheral blood, obtained 28 days after the second AZD1222 dose. The receptors were sampled from an adult who received the AZD1222 COVID-19 vaccine.

This chain joins TRBV7-6 and TRBJ1-3; D is ambiguous. Per germline, CDR1 SGHVS and CDR2 FNYEAQ. The CDR3 runs to 14 residues. Trimming took off 1 base at V and 0 bases at J, with 4 bases between the two ends. CDR3 bases: TGTGCCAGCAGCTTAGGGAGCTCTGGAAACACCATATATTTT. It translates to CASSLGSSGNTIYF.

The CDR3 here is CASSPPVAGGPRETQYF. CDR3 coding DNA: TGTGCCAGCAGCCCCCCCGTAGCGGGAGGGCCGAGGGAGACCCAGTACTTC. This sequence joins TRBV9 and TRBJ2-5, with 11 bases lining up with TRBD2. Germline trimming cut 4 bases from V and 5 bases from J; bases unmatched to any gene: 13. Germline-derived CDR1 and CDR2 are SGDLS and YYNGEE. This CDR3 has 17 residues.

The rearrangement links TRBV7-9 to TRBJ1-6; the match to TRBD1 covers 9 bases. V lost 5 bases to trimming and J lost 0 bases; unmatched junction nucleotides: 5. The CDR3 extends over 17 amino acids. Germline V lookup: CDR1 SEHNR, CDR2 FQNEAQ (reference sequence). DNA for the CDR3: TGTGCCAGCAGCCGCGCGACAGGGGGCTCCTATAATTCACCCCTCCACTTT. Its translation is CASSRATGGSYNSPLHF.

The chain recombines TRBV3-1 (or the pseudogene TRBV3-2) with TRBJ1-5; TRBD1 agrees at 11 bases. V shed 2 bases and J 5 bases; nucleotides not matched to a gene: 5. Looked up from germline, CDR1 is LGHDT and CDR2 is YNNKEL (reference sequence). This CDR3 is built from 16 residues. The CDR3 DNA follows: TGTGCCAGCAGCCAAAATGGACAGGGGGCACATCAGCCCCAGCATTTT. It translates to CASSQNGQGAHQPQHF.

The CDR3 DNA sequence: TGTGCCAGCAGCTTGGGTCCTAGCGGGAATGAGCAGTTCTTC. Protein sequence: CASSLGPSGNEQFF. This chain uses TRBV5-6 with TRBJ2-1; 8 bases match TRBD2. V lost 0 bases, J lost 7 bases, and 3 bases stayed unmatched. This CDR3 is 14 amino acids long. From germline, CDR1 is SGHDT and CDR2 YYEEEE.

The chain employs TRBV5-1 and TRBJ2-7; 16 bases align to TRBD2. Germline CDR1 SGHRS, CDR2 YFSETQ. The ends lost 4 bases at V and 5 bases at J; junction bases unmatched: 9. The CDR3 is made up of 17 amino acids. The CDR3 protein is CASSQGTSGRGRNEQYF. The CDR3 coding sequence is TGCGCCAGCAGCCAAGGGACTAGCGGGAGGGGTCGGAACGAGCAGTACTTC.

V gene TRBV4-3 combines with J gene TRBJ1-2; D gene ambiguous. V was shortened by 1 base and J by 5 bases, with 14 bases between the two germline ends. CDR3 length equals 15 residues. Per germline, CDR1 LGHNA and CDR2 YSLEER. The CDR3 protein is CASSQVDRRVYGYTF. The CDR3, as DNA: TGCGCCAGCAGCCAAGTGGACCGTAGGGTTTATGGCTACACCTTC.

This chain uses TRBV9 with TRBJ2-5; 12 bases match TRBD1. This CDR3 spans 15 amino acids. The germline CDR1 and CDR2 sequences are SGDLS and YYNGEE. With V trimmed by 3 bases and J by 5 bases, 5 bases remained unmatched. The CDR3 reads CASSAGQGAQETQYF. Written as DNA, the CDR3 is TGTGCCAGCAGCGCGGGACAGGGGGCGCAGGAGACCCAGTACTTC.

The rearrangement uses TRBV11-3 and TRBJ2-1, with a weak D call TRBD1 (5 bases). This CDR3 is 13 amino acids long. The V end was cut by 1 base, the J end by 10 bases, with 11 bases between. Germline V gene lookup returns CDR1 SGHNT and CDR2 YENEEA. In DNA, the CDR3 is TGTGCCAGCAGCTTAGGGCAGGGTCACGAGCAGTTCTTC. Its translation: CASSLGQGHEQFF.

The chain has TRBV3-1 (or the pseudogene TRBV3-2) and TRBJ1-1; no clear D. Germline V CDR1 and CDR2: LGHDT, YNNKEL (reference sequence). Between the trimmed V and J ends, which lost 1 base and 6 bases, there was a span of 12 bases. The CDR3 runs 14 residues. In DNA, the CDR3 is TGTGCCAGCAGCCAAGGTGAAACGCTGGCTGAAGCTTTCTTT. Residues: CASSQGETLAEAFF.

The CDR3 coding sequence is TGCAGTGCTAGTCACCATGAAAAACTGTTTTTT. Translation: CSASHHEKLFF. V is TRBV20-1 and J is TRBJ1-4; D gene unclear. The V gene lost 3 bases and the J gene lost 6 bases, with 5 bases spanning the gap. Germline CDR1 reads DFQATT; CDR2 reads SNEGSKA (reference sequence). This CDR3 comprises 11 residues.

The chain joins TRBV5-5 to TRBJ1-6, with TRBD1 matching over 9 bases. The CDR3 sequence is 16 residues long. The J segment lost 6 bases and the V segment lost 7 bases, leaving 11 bases of the junction unmatched. From germline, CDR1 is SGHKS and CDR2 YYEKEE (reference sequence). Here the CDR3 reads CASRPGTGTGNSPLHF. CDR3 bases: TGTGCCAGCCGTCCCGGGACAGGGACTGGTAATTCACCCCTCCACTTT.

The J gene is TRBJ2-1, the V gene TRBV7-4, with 15 bases lining up with TRBD2. CDR3 size: 19 residues. V lost 1 base to trimming and J lost 6 bases; unmatched junction nucleotides: 10. Germline CDR1 and CDR2: SGHVT and SQSDAQ. CDR3 protein: CASSLGTSGGDPSFNEQFF. The CDR3 region has the DNA TGTGCCAGCAGCTTAGGGACTAGCGGGGGGGACCCCTCTTTCAATGAGCAGTTCTTC.

This sequence joins TRBV6-2 or TRBV6-3 and TRBJ2-3, with 10 bases that match TRBD2. CDR1 is MNHEY, CDR2 SVGEGT, per germline. The CDR3 is 18 amino acids. Germline trimming cut 2 bases from V and 0 bases from J; bases unmatched to any gene: 8. CDR3: CASSYGRGLALSTDTQYF. CDR3 sequence (DNA): TGTGCCAGCAGTTACGGTAGGGGACTAGCGCTTAGCACAGATACGCAGTATTTT.

The chain joins TRBV6-5 to TRBJ1-1; D uncertain. V lost 2 bases and J lost 4, with 14 bases in between. The CDR3 loop spans 15 amino acids. The germline V gene has CDR1 MNHEY and CDR2 SVGAGI. CDR3 coding DNA: TGTGCCAGCAGTTACCAGGAGGACGGTGGCACTGAAGCTTTCTTT. It encodes CASSYQEDGGTEAFF.

This chain connects TRBV19 to TRBJ1-4, with D tentatively TRBD1 (6 bases). Trimming took 4 bases from V and 0 from J, leaving 9 bases between them. Germline V lookup: CDR1 LNHDA, CDR2 SQIVND (reference sequence). This CDR3 has 15 amino acids. The CDR3 sequence is CASSTGVATNEKLFF. For the CDR3, the DNA is TGTGCCAGTAGTACAGGGGTTGCAACTAATGAAAAACTGTTTTTT.

This chain links TRBV11-2 with TRBJ2-1, with TRBD2 as a possible D gene (6 bases). The CDR3 totals 15 residues. With 8 bases removed from V and 3 bases from J, the gap between germline ends came to 17 bases. Germline V CDR1 and CDR2: SGHAT, FQNNGV. The CDR3 spells CASQTRRDGYNEQFF. CDR3 nucleotides: TGTGCCAGCCAAACGAGGCGGGATGGCTACAATGAGCAGTTCTTC.

The chain links TRBV19 to TRBJ1-1; 11 bases are shared with TRBD1. Germline CDR1 and CDR2: LNHDA and SQIVND (reference sequence). V dropped 4 bases and J dropped 10; count of bases not matched to a gene: 8. The CDR3 consists of 14 residues. The CDR3 sequence: CASSTLGQGAVAFF. In DNA form, the CDR3 reads TGTGCCAGTAGTACCCTTGGACAGGGGGCAGTAGCTTTCTTT.

The chain has TRBV27 and TRBJ2-7, with a weak D call TRBD2 (5 bases). V lost 3 bases and J 2 bases, leaving 11 bases between the germline ends. Germline values: CDR1 MNHEY, CDR2 SMNVEV (reference sequence). The CDR3 totals 14 residues. The CDR3 here is CASSLEDGTYEQYF. As DNA, the CDR3 is TGTGCCAGCAGTTTGGAGGACGGCACCTACGAGCAGTACTTC.

V usage is TRBV9 and J usage is TRBJ2-3, with D perhaps TRBD1 (7 bases). Germline V gives CDR1 SGDLS, CDR2 YYNGEE. V lost 6 bases to trimming and J lost 6 bases, with 17 bases between them. The CDR3 consists of 14 residues. The CDR3 nucleotides read TGTGCCAGCAATCGGGCGGGGACAGCCGATACGCAGTATTTT. Its translation: CASNRAGTADTQYF.

This chain connects TRBV27 to TRBJ2-1, with D perhaps TRBD1 (5 bases). The CDR3 runs 16 residues. V lost 2 bases to trimming and J lost 10 bases, with 21 bases between them. CDR1 is MNHEY and CDR2 is SMNVEV in the germline V gene (reference sequence). The CDR3 region is CASSLSRTRPYREQFF. The CDR3 nucleotides read TGTGCCAGCAGTTTAAGCCGCACTCGACCCTACAGGGAGCAGTTCTTC.

The CDR3 reads CASSLYGGTGTNYGYTF. The CDR3 bases are TGTGCCAGCAGTTTATATGGAGGGACAGGGACTAACTATGGCTACACCTTC. The J gene is TRBJ1-2, the V gene TRBV27; 9 bases match TRBD1. This CDR3 is 17 amino acids long. CDR1 MNHEY and CDR2 SMNVEV come from the germline V gene (reference sequence). J was trimmed by 0 bases and V by 1 base; bases with no gene match: 6.

The V gene is TRBV27, the J gene TRBJ2-1; possibly TRBD2 for D (6 bases). Trimming shortened V by 5 bases and J by 4 bases, and 12 bases separated the two germline ends. The CDR3 length is 14 residues. Germline V gives CDR1 MNHEY, CDR2 SMNVEV (reference sequence). The CDR3 sequence is CASSQTSSYNEQFF. The CDR3 DNA is TGTGCCAGCAGTCAGACTAGTTCATACAATGAGCAGTTCTTC.

J is TRBJ2-3 and V is TRBV7-6, with TRBD2 matching 7 bases. CDR3 length: 15 amino acids. J was trimmed by 2 bases and V by 6 bases; bases with no gene match: 8. Germline loops: CDR1 SGHVS, CDR2 FNYEAQ. CDR3 nucleotides: TGTGCCAGCAGGCGGCTAGCGGTATTCACAGATACGCAGTATTTT. This gives the protein CASRRLAVFTDTQYF.

The chain has TRBV3-1 (or the pseudogene TRBV3-2) and TRBJ1-2; 10 nucleotides line up with TRBD1. Trimming removed 5 bases from V and 6 bases from J; junction bases left unmatched: 12. CDR3 length: 16 residues. Looked up from germline, CDR1 is LGHDT and CDR2 is YNNKEL (reference sequence). The chain's CDR3 is CASSGTVTGTGDGYTF. The DNA for the CDR3 is TGTGCCAGCAGCGGAACGGTAACCGGGACAGGGGATGGCTACACCTTC.

The chain employs TRBV4-1 and TRBJ1-1, with TRBD1 matching over 7 bases. Trimming cost V 0 bases and J 0 bases; bases outside gene matches: 4. Germline V gene data show CDR1 as MGHRA and CDR2 as YSYEKL. The CDR3 loop spans 16 amino acids. The CDR3: CASSQDRGVMNTEAFF. As DNA, the CDR3 is TGCGCCAGCAGCCAAGACAGGGGGGTCATGAACACTGAAGCTTTCTTT.

The V gene is TRBV6-5, the J gene TRBJ1-1; TRBD1 is a possible D gene (6 bases). CDR1 and CDR2 (germline): MNHEY, SVGAGI. V shed 5 bases and J shed 5 bases, with 18 bases lying between them. This CDR3 is 15 amino acids long. DNA of the CDR3: TGTGCCAGCAGTCCGATACAGGGCAGCTTGACTGAAGCTTTCTTT. Amino acids: CASSPIQGSLTEAFF.

The chain links TRBV11-3 to TRBJ2-5, with 10 bases fitting TRBD1. Trimming at V came to 3 bases and at J to 5 bases, leaving 0 bases not matched to a gene. This CDR3 region has 13 residues. From germline, CDR1 is SGHNT and CDR2 YENEEA. As DNA, the CDR3 is TGTGCCAGCAGCTTGGACAGGGGGGAGACCCAGTACTTC. Its protein product is CASSLDRGETQYF.

The rearrangement uses TRBV29-1 and TRBJ2-3; no definite D call. The CDR3 contains 14 residues. CDR1 SQVTM and CDR2 ANQGSEA come from the germline V gene. V lost 7 bases and J 0 bases, leaving 14 bases between the germline ends. The CDR3 here is CSAASGYSTDTQYF. DNA of the CDR3: TGCAGCGCCGCTTCTGGCTACAGCACAGATACGCAGTATTTT.